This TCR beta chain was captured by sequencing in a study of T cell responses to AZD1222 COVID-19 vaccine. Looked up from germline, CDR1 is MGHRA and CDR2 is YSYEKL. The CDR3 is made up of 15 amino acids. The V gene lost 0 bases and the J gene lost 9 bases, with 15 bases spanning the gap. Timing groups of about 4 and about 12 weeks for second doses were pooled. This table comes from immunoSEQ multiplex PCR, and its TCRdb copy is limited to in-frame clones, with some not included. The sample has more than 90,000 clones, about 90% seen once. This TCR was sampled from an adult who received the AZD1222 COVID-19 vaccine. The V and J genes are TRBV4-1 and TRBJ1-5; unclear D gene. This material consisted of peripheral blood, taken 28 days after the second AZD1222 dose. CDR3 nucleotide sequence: TGCGCCAGCAGCCAAGAAACAACGATAGGACCGCCCCAGCATTTT. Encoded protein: CASSQETTIGPPQHF.